This T cell receptor (beta chain) is from a study of regulatory T cells in long-lasting Graves disease. Construction of TCR beta libraries relied on iRepertoire HTBI primers and on Arm-PCR targeting CDR3 regions. TCRdb independently ran MiXCR on the multiplex PCR reads; one entry per CDR3 protein. The sample yields hundreds of thousands of distinct CDR3 sequences, roughly 15% seen once. The CDR3 runs to 15 residues. Germline V gene lookup returns CDR1 MNHNS and CDR2 SASEGT. A note on this clonotype: Germline is not matched at one junction end, which may reflect a read error.

The time point: newly diagnosed GD, antithyroid drugs for less than 3 months. Extracted RNA from PBMCs served as the source of the TCR library. A further study also used this sample, focusing on T cells in Graves' hyperthyroidism and ophthalmopathy. This second study notes: When ophthalmopathy did not progress within 18 months, Graves' hyperthyroidism was considered stable.

The sequencing used peripheral blood mononuclear cells (PBMCs), collected at new diagnosis, from a patient treated with antithyroid drugs. The receptor was isolated from a woman in her twenties or thirties with Graves disease. The rearrangement joins TRBV6-1 to TRBJ1-4; D is uncertain. CDR3 sequence: CASSESGGVGEKLFF. CDR3 bases: TGCGCCAGCAGTGAGTCTGGCGGCGTTGGTGAAAAACTGTTTTTT.